Presented here are 27 T cell receptor beta chains from one specimen sequenced in a study of OX40 agonist ivuxolimab in advanced cancers. Repertoires were generated with immunoSEQ multiplex PCR, while TCRdb's copy carries only in-frame clones and drops some. Of roughly 20,000 clones detected, roughly 72% appear once; the ten largest clones hold 40% to 55%. Source: CD4+ or CD8+ T cells sorted from blood, taken in a trial of the OX40 agonist ivuxolimab. Receptors were obtained from an adult with an advanced solid tumor such as melanoma, head and neck, liver or kidney cancer.

On this clone: The junction departs from germline at one end; a sequencing error may be responsible. The V gene is TRBV7-7, the J gene TRBJ2-1, with D perhaps assigned TRBD1 or TRBD2 (5 bases each). This CDR3 is built from 15 residues. Germline assignment: CDR1 SSHAT and CDR2 FNYEAQ (reference sequence). This CDR3 reads CASSLGIGTRNEQFF. CDR3 coding DNA: TGTGCTAGCAGCTTAGGCATCGGGACCCGCAATGAGCAGTTCTTC.

This clone is labeled medium-sized. The V call is TRBV27, the J call TRBJ1-1, with 8 bases identical to TRBD1. The CDR3 runs to 13 residues. CDR1 and CDR2 (germline): MNHEY, SMNVEV (reference sequence). V gave up 5 bases and J gave up 11 bases; unmatched junction bases: 10. CDR3 residues: CASSTWTGSLAFF. The DNA for the CDR3 is TGTGCCAGCAGTACGTGGACAGGGTCTTTGGCTTTCTTT.

This clone was counted once. The genes are TRBV19 and TRBJ2-3; 9 positions agree with TRBD1. The V and J ends lost 5 bases and 4 bases, in that order; junction bases with no gene match: 7. CDR1 and CDR2 (germline): LNHDA, SQIVND (reference sequence). CDR3 length: 15 amino acids. DNA for the CDR3: TGTGCCAGTAGTGGACCCACAGGGGGCTCAGATACGCAGTATTTT. Translation: CASSGPTGGSDTQYF.

This clone was found a few times. The genes are TRBV6-6 and TRBJ2-5, with 7 bases lining up with TRBD2. Germline-derived CDR1 and CDR2 are MNHNY and SVGAGI (reference sequence). The V gene end was trimmed by 8 bases and the J gene end by 7 bases; junction bases not matched to a gene: 10. This CDR3 is 13 amino acids long. Written as DNA, the CDR3 is TGTGCCAGCGGGGCGGGAGCCGAGGGGACCCAGTACTTC. This sequence encodes CASGAGAEGTQYF.

The chain carries TRBV6-1 and TRBJ1-6; no clear D. CDR1 is MNHNS and CDR2 is SASEGT in the germline V gene. The CDR3 loop spans 16 amino acids. V was cut by 2 bases and J by 0 bases, with 8 bases left in between. CDR3 region: CASSETASSYNSPLHF. CDR3 nucleotides: TGTGCCAGCAGTGAAACGGCTAGCTCCTATAATTCACCCCTCCACTTT.

The chain is built from TRBV2 and TRBJ2-7, with 9 positions matching TRBD2. The CDR3 is 13 amino acids. V was clipped by 10 bases and J by 3 bases; unmatched bases: 7. Looked up from germline, CDR1 is SNHLY and CDR2 is FYNNEI. CDR3 nucleotide sequence: TGTGCCACAAGACTAGCGGACGTCTACGAGCAGTACTTC. It codes for CATRLADVYEQYF.

By its share, this clone is medium-sized. This rearrangement joins TRBV27 to TRBJ2-3; 9 bases agree with TRBD1. J was trimmed by 2 bases and V by 1 base; bases with no gene match: 4. CDR3 length: 16 amino acids. The germline CDR1 and CDR2 sequences are MNHEY and SMNVEV (reference sequence). The CDR3 nucleotides are TGTGCCAGCAGTTTATGGGGGACAGGGTTCACAGATACGCAGTATTTT. Amino acid sequence: CASSLWGTGFTDTQYF.

The chain has TRBV27 and TRBJ2-7, with D hard to call. Germline assignment: CDR1 MNHEY and CDR2 SMNVEV (reference sequence). This CDR3 is 15 amino acids long. With 2 bases removed from V and 2 bases from J, the gap between germline ends came to 13 bases. The CDR3 loop reads CASSLSSGQAYEQYF. The CDR3 DNA is TGTGCCAGCAGTTTAAGTTCCGGTCAAGCCTACGAGCAGTACTTC.

The rearrangement uses TRBV6-5 and TRBJ2-6, with D hard to call. V lost 8 bases and J lost 4, with 6 bases in between. This CDR3 is built from 12 residues. Germline CDR1 and CDR2: MNHEY and SVGAGI. The CDR3 DNA sequence: TGTGCCAGCCTTGGCGGGGCCAACGTCCTGACTTTC. Protein product: CASLGGANVLTF.

DNA for the CDR3: TGTGCCAGTACCCCGACAGGGGGTTCGCTCAATGAGCAGTTCTTC. This encodes CASTPTGGSLNEQFF. V gene TRBV19 combines with J gene TRBJ2-1; 9 nucleotides align to TRBD1. This CDR3 comprises 15 residues. V shed 7 bases, J shed 6 bases, and the junction held 10 bases outside the gene matches. Per germline, CDR1 LNHDA and CDR2 SQIVND (reference sequence).

The chain joins TRBV4-3 to TRBJ2-3; 7 nucleotides agree with TRBD2. J was trimmed by 4 bases and V by 1 base; bases with no gene match: 8. This CDR3 spans 16 amino acids. CDR1 and CDR2 (germline): LGHNA, YSLEER. This CDR3 reads CASSQAPGREADTQYF. In DNA, the CDR3 is TGCGCCAGCAGCCAAGCCCCAGGGAGGGAGGCAGATACGCAGTATTTT.

The chain couples TRBV4-3 to TRBJ2-7, with 7 bases identical to TRBD2. Germline CDR1 reads LGHNA; CDR2 reads YSLEER. Unmatched junction bases numbered 6, after V lost 1 base and J lost 3 bases. The CDR3 totals 15 residues. In DNA form, the CDR3 reads TGCGCCAGCAGCCAAGGAGCGGGGACCAACTACGAGCAGTACTTC. Residues: CASSQGAGTNYEQYF.

This clone appeared a few times. CDR3 in amino acids: CASSPSKGLATNEKLFF. The CDR3, as DNA: TGCGCCAGCAGTCCCTCGAAGGGCCTTGCAACTAATGAAAAACTGTTTTTT. The chain couples TRBV5-1 to TRBJ1-4; D remains unclear. Germline values: CDR1 SGHRS, CDR2 YFSETQ. The CDR3 has 17 residues. Trimming stripped 5 bases from V and 0 bases from J, with 17 bases between.

The CDR3 coding sequence is TGTGCCAGCAGGGGGAACTCTGGAAACACCATATATTTT. Amino acids: CASRGNSGNTIYF. The chain uses TRBV7-9 and TRBJ1-3, with D unclear. CDR3 size: 13 residues. Trimming pared 6 bases from V and 0 bases from J, leaving 6 bases between. CDR1 is SEHNR, CDR2 FQNEAQ, per germline (reference sequence).

This chain uses TRBV19 with TRBJ2-3; 8 nucleotides line up with TRBD2. Germline trimming cut 1 base from V and 4 bases from J; bases unmatched to any gene: 10. Per the germline V gene, CDR1 is LNHDA and CDR2 is SQIVND (reference sequence). The CDR3 consists of 17 residues. The CDR3 bases are TGTGCCAGTAGTATAGCCCGAGGACTAGCTTACCCAGATACGCAGTATTTT. Amino acid sequence: CASSIARGLAYPDTQYF.

The V and J genes are TRBV5-4 and TRBJ1-3; D not resolved. Between the trimmed V and J ends, which lost 0 bases and 2 bases, there was a span of 12 bases. The CDR3 consists of 16 residues. The germline V gene has CDR1 SGHNT and CDR2 YYREEE (reference sequence). Written as DNA, the CDR3 is TGTGCCAGCAGCTTGGACGGTTCTCGGGCTGGAAACACCATATATTTT. Translated, it gives CASSLDGSRAGNTIYF.

A few counts support this clone. The V and J genes are TRBV4-1 and TRBJ2-7, with D tentatively TRBD2 (6 bases). V dropped 0 bases and J dropped 2 bases, with 14 bases sitting between them. This CDR3 has 16 amino acids. Germline V gene lookup returns CDR1 MGHRA and CDR2 YSYEKL. This CDR3 reads CASSQDAGTLPYEQYF. DNA for the CDR3: TGCGCCAGCAGCCAAGATGCAGGGACTTTACCCTACGAGCAGTACTTC.

The chain combines TRBV15 with TRBJ2-7; the match to TRBD1 covers 10 bases. V gave up 2 bases and J gave up 5 bases; unmatched junction bases: 9. This CDR3 region has 16 residues. Germline V gene data show CDR1 as LNHNV and CDR2 as YYDKDF (reference sequence). As DNA, the CDR3 is TGTGCCACCAGCAGAACTCGGGACAGGGGAGGTCACGAGCAGTACTTC. Its translation is CATSRTRDRGGHEQYF.

The chain combines TRBV6-5 with TRBJ2-5, with 7 nucleotides matching TRBD2. Germline loops: CDR1 MNHEY, CDR2 SVGAGI. The CDR3 loop spans 14 amino acids. Germline trimming cut 4 bases from V and 9 bases from J; bases unmatched to any gene: 11. CDR3 amino acids: CASSLSTSVSAQYF. As DNA, the CDR3 is TGTGCCAGCAGTTTATCCACTAGCGTGTCTGCCCAGTACTTC.

The CDR3 nucleotides read TGTGCCAGCAGCCAACAGGGGGGCGAAGCTTTCTTT. It codes for CASSQQGGEAFF. The chain uses TRBV7-9 and TRBJ1-1; 8 bases are a match to TRBD1. Trimming removed 5 bases from V and 8 bases from J; junction bases left unmatched: 4. The CDR3 covers 12 residues. Germline V gene lookup returns CDR1 SEHNR and CDR2 FQNEAQ (reference sequence). The full variable domain, its missing parts supplied by reference TRBV7-9 and TRBJ1-1, is DTGVSQNPRHKITKRGQNVTFRCDPISEHNRLYWYRQTLGQGPEFLTYFQNEAQLEKSRLLSDRFSAERPKGSFSTLEIQRTEQGDSAMYLCASSQQGGEAFFGQGTRLTVV.

This clone was detected only once. The chain couples TRBV21-1 to TRBJ2-7; TRBD1 is the table's D call, not checked against the DNA. TRBV21-1 corresponds to a pseudogene. The CDR3 totals 16 residues. CDR3 DNA: TGTGCCAGCAGCGCCAACCGGGACAGGGGTCTCCACGAGCAGTACTTC. Translation gives CASSANRDRGLHEQYF.

The chain employs TRBV29-1 and TRBJ2-1; tentatively, D is TRBD2 (6 bases). Germline lookup yields CDR1 SQVTM and CDR2 ANQGSEA. The V end was cut by 2 bases, the J end by 0 bases, with 11 bases between. The CDR3 totals 15 residues. CDR3 protein: CSVELAESSYNEQFF. CDR3 nucleotide sequence: TGCAGCGTTGAATTAGCGGAGAGCTCCTACAATGAGCAGTTCTTC.

This clone appeared a single time. The chain recombines TRBV6-6 with TRBJ2-1; 8 bases map to TRBD2. With V trimmed by 6 bases and J by 8 bases, 15 bases remained unmatched. Germline values: CDR1 MNHNY, CDR2 SVGAGI (reference sequence). The CDR3 is 16 residues long. CDR3: CASSTNTGGPSDEQFF. The CDR3, as DNA: TGTGCCAGCAGCACAAATACGGGGGGGCCCAGCGATGAGCAGTTCTTC.

This chain connects TRBV5-5 to TRBJ1-5; no firm D call. Germline V gives CDR1 SGHKS, CDR2 YYEKEE (reference sequence). The CDR3 contains 17 residues. V was shortened by 4 bases and J by 0 bases, with 17 bases between the two germline ends. The CDR3 reads CASSRFRQTTSNQPQHF. The DNA of the CDR3 is TGTGCCAGCAGCCGGTTCCGGCAGACCACTAGCAATCAGCCCCAGCATTTT.

The gene calls are TRBV25-1 and TRBJ2-1; D remains unclear. V lost 5 bases and J lost 8, with 13 bases in between. Germline V CDR1 and CDR2: MGHDK, SYGVNS. The CDR3 runs 13 residues. For the CDR3, the DNA is TGTGCCAGCAGTATCGACCGTTTGCATGAGCAGTTCTTC. It encodes CASSIDRLHEQFF.

The chain recombines TRBV7-3 with TRBJ2-1; D unresolved. CDR1 and CDR2 from the germline V gene are SGHTA and FQGTGA. The CDR3 runs to 14 residues. Trimming stripped 2 bases from V and 5 bases from J, with 10 bases between. The chain's CDR3 is CASSLVWQHNEQFF. In DNA form, the CDR3 reads TGTGCCAGCAGCTTAGTGTGGCAGCACAATGAGCAGTTCTTC. Complete variable domain (other parts from reference TRBV7-3 and TRBJ2-1): GAGVSQTPSNKVTEKGKYVELRCDPISGHTALYWYRQSLGQGPEFLIYFQGTGAADDSGLPNDRFFAVRPEGSVSTLKIQRTERGDSAVYLCASSLVWQHNEQFFGPGTRLTVL.

This clone was found a few times. The chain is built from TRBV6-4 and TRBJ1-1; 11 nucleotides line up with TRBD1. The CDR3 extends over 14 amino acids. Unmatched junction bases numbered 0, after V lost 2 bases and J lost 4 bases. In germline, CDR1 is MRHNA, CDR2 SNTAGT. In nucleotides, the CDR3 is TGTGCCAGCAGTGACGGACAGGGGGCCACTGAAGCTTTCTTT. It encodes CASSDGQGATEAFF.